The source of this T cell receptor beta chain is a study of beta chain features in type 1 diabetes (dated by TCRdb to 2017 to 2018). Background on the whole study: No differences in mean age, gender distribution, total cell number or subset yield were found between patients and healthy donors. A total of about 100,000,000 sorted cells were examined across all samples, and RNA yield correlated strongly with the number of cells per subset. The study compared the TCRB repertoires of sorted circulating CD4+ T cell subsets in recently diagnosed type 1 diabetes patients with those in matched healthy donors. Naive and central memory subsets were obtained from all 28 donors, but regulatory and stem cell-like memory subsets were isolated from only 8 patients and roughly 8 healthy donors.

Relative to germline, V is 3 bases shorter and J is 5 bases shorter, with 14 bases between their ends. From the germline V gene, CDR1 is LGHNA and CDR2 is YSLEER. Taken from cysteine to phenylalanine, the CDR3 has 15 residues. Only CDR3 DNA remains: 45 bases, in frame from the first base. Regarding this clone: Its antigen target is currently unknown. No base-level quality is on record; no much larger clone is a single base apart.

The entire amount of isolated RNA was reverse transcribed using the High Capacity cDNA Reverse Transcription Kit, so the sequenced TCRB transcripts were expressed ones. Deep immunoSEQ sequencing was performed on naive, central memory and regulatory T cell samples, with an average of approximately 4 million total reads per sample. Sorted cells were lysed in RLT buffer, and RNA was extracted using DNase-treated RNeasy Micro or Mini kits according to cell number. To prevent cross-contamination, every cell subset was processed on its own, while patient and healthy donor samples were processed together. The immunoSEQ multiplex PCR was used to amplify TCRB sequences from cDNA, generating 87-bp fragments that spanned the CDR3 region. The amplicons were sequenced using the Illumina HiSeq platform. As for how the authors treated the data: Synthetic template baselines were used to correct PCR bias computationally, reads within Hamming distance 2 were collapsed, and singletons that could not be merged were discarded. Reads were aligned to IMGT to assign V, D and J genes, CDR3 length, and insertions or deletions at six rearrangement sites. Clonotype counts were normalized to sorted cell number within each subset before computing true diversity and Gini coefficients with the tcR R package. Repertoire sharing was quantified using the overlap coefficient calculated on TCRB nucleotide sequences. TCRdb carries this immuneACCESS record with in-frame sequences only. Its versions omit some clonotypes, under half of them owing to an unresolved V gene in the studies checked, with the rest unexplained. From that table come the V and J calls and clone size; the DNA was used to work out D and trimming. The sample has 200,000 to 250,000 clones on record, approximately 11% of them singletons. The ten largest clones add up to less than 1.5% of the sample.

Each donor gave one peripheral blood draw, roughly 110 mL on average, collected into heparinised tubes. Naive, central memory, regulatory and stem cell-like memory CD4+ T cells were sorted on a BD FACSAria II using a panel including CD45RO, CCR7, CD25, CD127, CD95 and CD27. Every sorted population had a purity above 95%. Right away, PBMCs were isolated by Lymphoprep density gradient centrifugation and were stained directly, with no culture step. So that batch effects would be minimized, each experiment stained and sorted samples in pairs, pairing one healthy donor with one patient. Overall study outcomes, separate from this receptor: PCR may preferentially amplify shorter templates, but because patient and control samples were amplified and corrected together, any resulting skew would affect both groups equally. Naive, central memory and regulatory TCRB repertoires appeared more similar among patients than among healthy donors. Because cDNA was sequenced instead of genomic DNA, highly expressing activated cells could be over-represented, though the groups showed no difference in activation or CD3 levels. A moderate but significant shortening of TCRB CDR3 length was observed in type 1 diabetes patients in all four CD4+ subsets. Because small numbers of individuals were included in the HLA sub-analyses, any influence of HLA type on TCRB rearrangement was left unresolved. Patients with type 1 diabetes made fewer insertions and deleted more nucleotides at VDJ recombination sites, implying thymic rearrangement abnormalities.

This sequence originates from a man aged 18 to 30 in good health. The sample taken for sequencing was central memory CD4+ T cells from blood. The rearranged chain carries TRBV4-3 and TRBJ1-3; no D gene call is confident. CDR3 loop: CASSQIHQGRNTIYF. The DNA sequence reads TGCGCCAGCAGCCAGATACACCAAGGGAGAAACACCATATATTTT.